These T cell receptor beta chains were read from a single sample in a study of T cell responses to AZD1222 COVID-19 vaccine. Only in-frame clones appear in the TCRdb table, and some are missing; sequencing was by immunoSEQ multiplex PCR. The sample consists of about 130,000 clones, 87% of them appearing once. Sequenced material: peripheral blood, taken on day 0 of AZD1222 vaccination. Receptors originate from an adult in good health. Each CDR3 is given with its conserved first and last residue. D genes are given only for firm matches. Not every row has a clone size; where given, it reads once, few, many or a size class.

CDR3 | DNA | J | D | size | V
CASSSLDGGGYTF | TGTGCCAGCAGCTCCCTCGACGGGGGGGGCTACACCTTC | TRBJ1-2 | . | . | TRBV7-3
CASTLDRGLGTEAFF | TGTGCCAGCACCCTGGACAGGGGCCTGGGTACTGAAGCTTTCTTT | TRBJ1-1 | TRBD1 | . | TRBV6-5
CASGPRPGISTEAFF | TGTGCCAGCGGACCGAGACCAGGGATATCGACTGAAGCTTTCTTT | TRBJ1-1 | . | . | TRBV6-5
CASSRQSLRGNTGELFF | TGTGCCAGTAGTCGACAAAGCCTCCGGGGGAACACCGGGGAGCTGTTTTTT | TRBJ2-2 | . | . | TRBV19
CASSDGTGREKLFF | TGTGCCAGCAGTGATGGTACGGGCCGTGAAAAACTGTTTTTT | TRBJ1-4 | . | . | TRBV25-1
CASSSGHSNQPQHF | TGTGCCAGCAGTTCAGGGCACAGCAATCAGCCCCAGCATTTT | TRBJ1-5 | . | . | TRBV28
CASSLRGSTPYNEQFF | TGTGCCAGCAGCTTAAGGGGTAGTACCCCCTACAATGAGCAGTTCTTC | TRBJ2-1 | . | . | TRBV7-3
CASTDPTGFNSPLHF | TGTGCCAGCACCGACCCCACAGGGTTCAATTCACCCCTCCACTTT | TRBJ1-6 | . | . | TRBV2
CASSKSVYRGPLHGYTF | TGTGCCAGCAGCAAGAGCGTATACAGGGGCCCCCTTCATGGCTACACCTTC | TRBJ1-2 | . | . | TRBV21-1
CASSGTGIAQYF | TGTGCCAGCTCCGGGACAGGGATTGCCCAGTACTTC | TRBJ2-5 | TRBD1 | . | TRBV18
CASSIGTQGAYEQYF | TGTGCCAGTAGTATTGGAACCCAGGGGGCGTACGAGCAGTACTTC | TRBJ2-7 | TRBD1 | . | TRBV19
CASSLVAPGQGETQYF | TGTGCCAGCAGCTTAGTAGCGCCTGGGCAGGGAGAGACCCAGTACTTC | TRBJ2-5 | . | . | TRBV7-7
CASSKASYEQYF | TGTGCCAGCAGTAAGGCGTCCTACGAGCAGTACTTC | TRBJ2-7 | . | . | TRBV28
CASSLGQGDGQPQHF | TGCGCCAGCAGCTTAGGACAGGGGGACGGACAGCCCCAGCATTTT | TRBJ1-5 | TRBD1 | . | TRBV5-1
CASSELAGAINEQFF | TGTGCCAGTAGTGAACTAGCGGGGGCGATCAATGAGCAGTTCTTC | TRBJ2-1 | TRBD2 | once | TRBV19
CASREGANREETQYF | TGTGCCAGCAGGGAGGGGGCGAATAGGGAAGAGACCCAGTACTTC | TRBJ2-5 | . | once | TRBV7-3
CASSIVKGAGSVVTEAFF | TGTGCCAGTAGTATAGTGAAGGGGGCAGGATCGGTGGTCACTGAAGCTTTCTTT | TRBJ1-1 | TRBD1 | . | TRBV19
CASSLQAAYEQYF | TGTGCCAGCAGCTTACAGGCTGCCTACGAGCAGTACTTC | TRBJ2-7 | . | . | TRBV7-9
CSVVMRRGDTEAFF | TGCAGCGTTGTGATGCGTCGGGGAGACACTGAAGCTTTCTTT | TRBJ1-1 | . | . | TRBV29-1
CASSLAVADTQYF | TGTGCCAGCAGCTTAGCGGTCGCAGATACGCAGTATTTT | TRBJ2-3 | . | . | TRBV7-6
CASSLAGGDYTF | TGCGCCAGCAGCTTGGCTGGAGGGGATTACACCTTC | TRBJ1-2 | . | . | TRBV5-1
CASSFRAPEAFF | TGTGCCAGCAGTTTCCGGGCCCCTGAAGCTTTCTTT | TRBJ1-1 | . | . | TRBV12-3/TRBV12-4
CASSVAPGEGEKLFF | TGTGCCAGCAGCGTAGCCCCCGGAGAGGGTGAAAAACTGTTTTTT | TRBJ1-4 | . | few | TRBV9
CASSQVGKNTEAFF | TGCGCCAGCAGCCAAGTGGGCAAGAACACTGAAGCTTTCTTT | TRBJ1-1 | . | . | TRBV4-1
CASSAKDRGRPWKETQYF | TGTGCCAGCAGTGCAAAGGACAGGGGGCGACCTTGGAAAGAGACCCAGTACTTC | TRBJ2-5 | TRBD1 | . | TRBV9
CASSVLGQINQPQHF | TGTGCCAGCAGCGTGCTGGGACAGATTAATCAGCCCCAGCATTTT | TRBJ1-5 | TRBD1 | . | TRBV5-5
CASSLGRGFANTGELFF | TGTGCCAGCAGCTTAGGGCGGGGATTCGCGAACACCGGGGAGCTGTTTTTT | TRBJ2-2 | . | . | TRBV11-2
CASTKQTGGPYNEQFF | TGTGCCAGTACGAAACAAACAGGGGGGCCCTACAATGAGCAGTTCTTC | TRBJ2-1 | TRBD1 | . | TRBV19
CASSWDGQGAHNEQFF | TGTGCCAGCAGCTGGGACGGGCAGGGGGCCCACAATGAGCAGTTCTTC | TRBJ2-1 | TRBD1 | . | TRBV5-6
CASSQGNYEQYF | TGTGCCAGTAGTCAAGGGAACTACGAGCAGTACTTC | TRBJ2-7 | . | once | TRBV19
CASNRGTSSSGNTIYF | TGTGCCAGCAACCGCGGGACATCTTCCTCTGGAAACACCATATATTTT | TRBJ1-3 | . | . | TRBV19
CASSQGAGGVNQPQHF | TGTGCCAGCAGCCAAGGAGCAGGGGGAGTCAATCAGCCCCAGCATTTT | TRBJ1-5 | TRBD1 | . | TRBV3-1/TRBV3-2
CASSLGSGGAGEQFF | TGCGCCAGCAGCTTGGGAAGCGGGGGGGCCGGTGAGCAGTTCTTC | TRBJ2-1 | TRBD2 | . | TRBV5-1
CASSLGPDRATYNEQFF | TGCGCCAGCAGCTTGGGCCCTGACAGGGCCACCTACAATGAGCAGTTCTTC | TRBJ2-1 | TRBD1 | . | TRBV5-1
CASSAFRGNTEAFF | TGTGCCAGCAGCGCTTTCAGGGGGAACACTGAAGCTTTCTTT | TRBJ1-1 | . | few | TRBV7-9
CASSINSRGRRENEKLFF | TGTGCCAGTAGTATTAACAGCCGGGGAAGGCGAGAAAATGAAAAACTGTTTTTT | TRBJ1-4 | . | . | TRBV19
CASSPGPNEQFF | TGTGCCAGCAGCCCAGGGCCCAATGAGCAGTTCTTC | TRBJ2-1 | . | . | TRBV7-3
CASSASIDTQYF | TGTGCCAGCAGTGCATCGATAGATACGCAGTATTTT | TRBJ2-3 | . | . | TRBV2
CASSQGGKLTNNEQFF | TGTGCCAGCAGCCAAGGGGGAAAACTAACCAACAATGAGCAGTTCTTC | TRBJ2-1 | . | . | TRBV4-2
CASRRARDRGNADTQYF | TGTGCCAGCAGGCGAGCCCGGGACAGGGGTAACGCAGATACGCAGTATTTT | TRBJ2-3 | TRBD1 | . | TRBV7-8
CASSLNGRGDQPQHF | TGTGCCAGCAGTTTAAACGGCAGGGGGGATCAGCCCCAGCATTTT | TRBJ1-5 | TRBD1 | . | TRBV27
CASSTGQGSGANVLTF | TGTGCCAGCAGCACCGGACAGGGCTCAGGGGCCAACGTCCTGACTTTC | TRBJ2-6 | TRBD1 | . | TRBV5-4
CASSPAGRNQYF | TGTGCCAGCTCACCTGCCGGGAGGAACCAGTACTTC | TRBJ2-5 | TRBD2 | . | TRBV18
CASSGRQGGAFF | TGCGCCAGCAGCGGAAGACAGGGTGGAGCTTTCTTT | TRBJ1-1 | TRBD1 | . | TRBV5-1
CASSIWEKRPQHF | TGTGCCAGCAGCATATGGGAGAAGCGGCCCCAGCATTTT | TRBJ1-5 | . | . | TRBV11-2
CASGLTVAEAFF | TGTGCTAGTGGCCTGACAGTGGCTGAAGCTTTCTTT | TRBJ1-1 | . | . | TRBV12-5
CASSLALLAYQYF | TGTGCCAGCAGCTTAGCGCTCCTAGCCTATCAGTACTTC | TRBJ2-7 | . | . | TRBV7-2
CATSDHHTEAFF | TGTGCCACCAGTGACCACCACACTGAAGCTTTCTTT | TRBJ1-1 | . | few | TRBV24-1
CASRGNGELFF | TGTGCCAGCAGAGGGAACGGGGAGCTGTTTTTT | TRBJ2-2 | . | . | TRBV11-1
CATSDYGNQPQHF | TGTGCCACCAGTGATTATGGGAACCAGCCCCAGCATTTT | TRBJ1-5 | . | . | TRBV24-1
CASSPPGWGTEAFF | TGCGCCAGCAGCCCACCTGGGTGGGGCACTGAAGCTTTCTTT | TRBJ1-1 | . | . | TRBV5-1
CASSPLSGVGNTIYF | TGTGCCAGCAGCCCTCTCTCGGGGGTGGGAAACACCATATATTTT | TRBJ1-3 | . | . | TRBV7-2
CATSGGNYGYTF | TGTGCCACCTCGGGGGGGAACTATGGCTACACCTTC | TRBJ1-2 | . | . | TRBV24-1
CASSIARGSGELFF | TGTGCCAGTAGTATAGCTAGGGGGTCCGGGGAGCTGTTTTTT | TRBJ2-2 | . | . | TRBV19
CASSPTGTSGAGQETQYF | TGTGCCAGCAGTCCAACCGGGACTAGCGGGGCCGGCCAAGAGACCCAGTACTTC | TRBJ2-5 | TRBD2 | once | TRBV28
CASSYSMGQHNEQFF | TGTGCCAGCAGTTACTCGATGGGACAGCACAATGAGCAGTTCTTC | TRBJ2-1 | TRBD1 | . | TRBV6-5
CASSPPWGGTEAFF | TGTGCCAGCAGCCCCCCCTGGGGGGGCACTGAAGCTTTCTTT | TRBJ1-1 | . | . | TRBV3-1/TRBV3-2